This T cell receptor beta chain is from a study of blood T cell repertoires in COVID-19. Assay: immunoSEQ multiplex PCR; the TCRdb copy retains only in-frame clones and omits some. The profile shows about 150,000 clones, 76% of them singletons. The sequence derives from a woman older than 75 with acute or convalescent COVID-19. Sequenced input: peripheral blood.

The CDR3 nucleotides are TGTGCCAGCTCACCACCGACTAGCGGCCTGGGGGATGGGGAGACCCAGTACTTC. Translating gives CASSPPTSGLGDGETQYF. The chain joins TRBV18 to TRBJ2-5; 9 bases align to TRBD2. The trim removed 0 bases at V and 5 bases at J, leaving 13 bases unmatched. The length of the CDR3 is 18 residues. The V gene's germline CDR1 is KGHSH and CDR2 LQKENI.